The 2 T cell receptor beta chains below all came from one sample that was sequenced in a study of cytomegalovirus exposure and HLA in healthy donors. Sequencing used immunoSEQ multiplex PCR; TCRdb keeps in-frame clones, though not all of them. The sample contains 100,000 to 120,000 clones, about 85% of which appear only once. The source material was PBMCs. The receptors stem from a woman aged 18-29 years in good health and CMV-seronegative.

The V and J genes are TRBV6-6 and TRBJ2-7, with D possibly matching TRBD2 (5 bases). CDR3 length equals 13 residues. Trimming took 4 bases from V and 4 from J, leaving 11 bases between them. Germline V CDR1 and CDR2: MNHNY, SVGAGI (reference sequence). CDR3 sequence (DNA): TGTGCCAGCAGTTTCCTAGCTACTTACGAGCAGTACTTC. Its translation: CASSFLATYEQYF.

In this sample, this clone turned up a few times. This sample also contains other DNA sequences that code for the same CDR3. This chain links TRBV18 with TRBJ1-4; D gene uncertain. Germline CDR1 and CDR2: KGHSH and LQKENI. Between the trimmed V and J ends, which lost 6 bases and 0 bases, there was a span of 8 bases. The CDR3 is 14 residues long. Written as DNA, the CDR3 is TGTGCCAGCTCCCCCGGGACAACTAATGAAAAACTGTTTTTT. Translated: CASSPGTTNEKLFF. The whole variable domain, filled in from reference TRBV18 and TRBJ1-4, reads NAGVMQNPRHLVRRRGQEARLRCSPMKGHSHVYWYRQLPEEGLKFMVYLQKENIIDESGMPKERFSAEFPKEGPSILRIQQVVRGDSAAYFCASSPGTTNEKLFFGSGTQLSVL.